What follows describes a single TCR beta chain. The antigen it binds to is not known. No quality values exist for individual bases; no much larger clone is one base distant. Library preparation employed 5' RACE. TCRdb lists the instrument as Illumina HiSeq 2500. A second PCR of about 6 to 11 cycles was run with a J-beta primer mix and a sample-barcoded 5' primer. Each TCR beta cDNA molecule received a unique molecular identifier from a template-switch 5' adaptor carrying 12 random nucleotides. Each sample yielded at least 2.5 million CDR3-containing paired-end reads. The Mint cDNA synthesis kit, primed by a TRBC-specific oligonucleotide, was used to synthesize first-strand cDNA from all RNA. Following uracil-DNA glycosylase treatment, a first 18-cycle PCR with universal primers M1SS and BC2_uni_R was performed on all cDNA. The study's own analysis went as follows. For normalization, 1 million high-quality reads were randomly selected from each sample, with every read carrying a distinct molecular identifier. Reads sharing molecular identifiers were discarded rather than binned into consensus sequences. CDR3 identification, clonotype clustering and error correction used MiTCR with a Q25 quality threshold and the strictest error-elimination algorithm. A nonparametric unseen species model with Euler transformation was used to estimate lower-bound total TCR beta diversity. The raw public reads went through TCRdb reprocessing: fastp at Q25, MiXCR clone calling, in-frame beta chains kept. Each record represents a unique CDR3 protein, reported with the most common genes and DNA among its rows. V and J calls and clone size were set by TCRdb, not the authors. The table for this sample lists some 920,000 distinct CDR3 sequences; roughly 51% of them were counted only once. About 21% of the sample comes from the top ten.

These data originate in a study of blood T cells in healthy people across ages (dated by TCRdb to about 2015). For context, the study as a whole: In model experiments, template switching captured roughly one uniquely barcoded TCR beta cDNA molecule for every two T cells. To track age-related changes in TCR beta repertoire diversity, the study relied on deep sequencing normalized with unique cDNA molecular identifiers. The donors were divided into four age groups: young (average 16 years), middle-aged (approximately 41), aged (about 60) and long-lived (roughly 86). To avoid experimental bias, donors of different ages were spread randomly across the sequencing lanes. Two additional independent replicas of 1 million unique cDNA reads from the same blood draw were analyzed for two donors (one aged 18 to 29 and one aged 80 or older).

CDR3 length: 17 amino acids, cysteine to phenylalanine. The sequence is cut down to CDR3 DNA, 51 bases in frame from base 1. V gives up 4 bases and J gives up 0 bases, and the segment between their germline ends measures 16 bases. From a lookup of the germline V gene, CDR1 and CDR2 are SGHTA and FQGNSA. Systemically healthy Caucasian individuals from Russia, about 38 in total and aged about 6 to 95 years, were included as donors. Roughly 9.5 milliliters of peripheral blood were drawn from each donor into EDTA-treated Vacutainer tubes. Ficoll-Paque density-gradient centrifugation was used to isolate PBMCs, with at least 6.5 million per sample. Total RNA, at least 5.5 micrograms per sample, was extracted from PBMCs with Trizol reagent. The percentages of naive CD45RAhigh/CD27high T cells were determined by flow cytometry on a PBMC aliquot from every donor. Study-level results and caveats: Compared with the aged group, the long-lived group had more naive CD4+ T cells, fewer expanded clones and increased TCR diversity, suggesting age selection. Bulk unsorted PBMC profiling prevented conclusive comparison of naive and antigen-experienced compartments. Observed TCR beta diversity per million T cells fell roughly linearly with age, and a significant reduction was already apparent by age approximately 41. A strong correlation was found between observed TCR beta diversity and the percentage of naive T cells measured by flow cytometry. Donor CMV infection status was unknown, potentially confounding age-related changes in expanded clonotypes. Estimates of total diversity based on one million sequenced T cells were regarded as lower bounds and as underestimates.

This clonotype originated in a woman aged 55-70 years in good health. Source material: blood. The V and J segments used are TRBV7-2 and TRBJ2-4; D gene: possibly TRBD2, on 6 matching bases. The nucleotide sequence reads TGTGCCAGCAGCTCCGCTGTGGGGGGAATAGCCAAAAACATTCAGTACTTC. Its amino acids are CASSSAVGGIAKNIQYF. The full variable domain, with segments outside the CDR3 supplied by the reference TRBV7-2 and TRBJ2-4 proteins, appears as GAGVSQSPSNKVTEKGKDVELRCDPISGHTALYWYRQSLGQGLEFLIYFQGNSAPDKSGLPSDRFSAERTGGSVSTLTIQRTQQEDSAVYLCASSSAVGGIAKNIQYFGAGTRLSVL.